The 15 T cell receptor beta chains below were found in one sample sequenced in a study of blood T cells in healthy people across ages (dated by TCRdb to the mid-2010s). The library relied on 5' RACE. Sequencing relied on an Illumina HiSeq 2500. A second PCR of about 6 to 11 cycles was performed with a sample-barcoded 5' primer and a J-beta primer mix. TCRdb took the public reads, trimmed them with fastp at Q25, ran MiXCR for clone calling and kept in-frame beta chains. Each CDR3 protein gets just one entry, which takes the most common genes and DNA from the rows behind it. This sample lists around 280,000 distinct CDR3 sequences; 25% to 30% were detected once. Approximately 30% of the sample is held by the ten biggest clonotypes. Sample: blood. The receptors shown here come from a woman between 65 and 79 years old in good health.

This clonotype has just a few counts. The chain couples TRBV2 to TRBJ1-5, with D unresolved. The CDR3 consists of 14 residues. Trimming took off 2 bases at V and 4 bases at J, with 9 bases between the two ends. The V gene's germline CDR1 is SNHLY and CDR2 FYNNEI. Here the CDR3 DNA reads TGTGCCAGCAGTGAAAGAAGTTCGAATCAGCCCCAGCATTTT. It is translated as CASSERSSNQPQHF.

This clonotype occurred a few times. In DNA form, the CDR3 reads TGCGCCAGCAGCTTGGGGGACAGGTGGGTCAATGAGCAGTTCTTC. This encodes CASSLGDRWVNEQFF. The chain carries TRBV5-1 and TRBJ2-1, with 8 bases lining up with TRBD1. The CDR3 extends over 15 amino acids. J gave up 6 bases and V 0 bases, and 5 bases lay outside the gene matches. In germline, CDR1 is SGHRS, CDR2 YFSETQ.

This clonotype was recorded once. This sequence joins TRBV20-1 and TRBJ2-7; TRBD1 is a possible D gene (5 bases). Germline-derived CDR1 and CDR2 are DFQATT and SNEGSKA (reference sequence). The CDR3 has 13 residues. Trimming took off 6 bases at V and 3 bases at J, with 15 bases between the two ends. CDR3 sequence: CSAMARGSYEQYF. The CDR3 region has the DNA TGCAGTGCCATGGCAAGGGGAAGCTACGAGCAGTACTTC.

This clonotype showed up just a few times. The rearrangement uses TRBV15 and TRBJ2-7; 10 bases align to TRBD2. Germline CDR1 reads LNHNV; CDR2 reads YYDKDF (reference sequence). The J segment lost 4 bases and the V segment lost 3 bases, leaving 12 bases of the junction unmatched. The CDR3 totals 17 residues. The CDR3 nucleotides are TGTGCCACCAGCAGGGAAAAAAGCCTAGCGGGAGTGTACGAGCAGTACTTC. Its protein is CATSREKSLAGVYEQYF.

This clonotype was found a few times. This chain uses TRBV6-2 or TRBV6-3 with TRBJ2-2; D might be TRBD1 (6 bases). Trimming shortened V by 5 bases and J by 1 base, and 14 bases separated the two germline ends. The germline V gene has CDR1 MNHEY and CDR2 SVGEGT. CDR3 size: 16 residues. The CDR3 region is CASSTRTEMNTGELFF. DNA of the CDR3: TGTGCCAGCAGTACTAGGACAGAAATGAACACCGGGGAGCTGTTTTTT.

This clonotype has at least ten counts. This chain's CDR3 is CASSLRGTSTFSSYNEQFF. CDR3 nucleotides: TGTGCCAGCAGCTTAAGGGGGACGTCTACCTTTAGCTCCTACAATGAGCAGTTCTTC. This rearrangement joins TRBV7-2 to TRBJ2-1; a possible D gene is TRBD1 (6 bases). V was cut by 2 bases and J by 0 bases, with 20 bases left in between. There are 19 residues in the CDR3. Germline V gene sequence: CDR1 SGHTA, CDR2 FQGNSA.

This clonotype was observed a handful of times. One base away lies a much larger clone, so this may be a sequencing read error. The chain recombines TRBV28 with TRBJ2-5; a weak D match, TRBD2 (5 bases). Trimming took off 5 bases at V and 9 bases at J, with 22 bases between the two ends. This CDR3 region has 15 residues. Looked up from germline, CDR1 is MDHEN and CDR2 is SYDVKM. DNA of the CDR3: TGTGCCAGCAGTCGGGCAGGAGCCCAAGTGGAGGCCCAGTACTTC. Its translation is CASSRAGAQVEAQYF. Full variable domain (outside the CDR3, taken from reference TRBV28 and TRBJ2-5): DVKVTQSSRYLVKRTGEKVFLECVQDMDHENMFWYRQDPGLGLRLIYFSYDVKMKEKGDIPEGYSVSREKKERFSLILESASTNQTSMYLCASSRAGAQVEAQYFGPGTRLLVL.

This clonotype occurred a few times. The chain links TRBV6-5 to TRBJ2-3, with TRBD1 identical over 8 bases. The CDR3 consists of 14 residues. V was clipped by 4 bases and J by 5 bases; unmatched bases: 5. Germline lookup yields CDR1 MNHEY and CDR2 SVGAGI. Written as DNA, the CDR3 is TGTGCCAGCAGTTTCTTCGGACAGGGAGATACGCAGTATTTT. This sequence encodes CASSFFGQGDTQYF.

This clonotype was picked up many times. The chain recombines TRBV29-1 with TRBJ2-5; TRBD2 matches at 8 bases. The V gene end was trimmed by 4 bases and the J gene end by 6 bases; junction bases not matched to a gene: 10. CDR3 length: 14 amino acids. In germline, CDR1 is SQVTM, CDR2 ANQGSEA. The CDR3 DNA follows: TGCAGCGTTGCCCGGGAGGGCCTTTCGAAGACCCAGTACTTC. It yields the protein CSVAREGLSKTQYF.

The rearrangement links TRBV28 to TRBJ1-1; 11 bases align to TRBD1. The V and J ends lost 7 bases and 6 bases, in that order; junction bases with no gene match: 13. Germline V lookup: CDR1 MDHEN, CDR2 SYDVKM. This CDR3 spans 16 amino acids. The CDR3, as DNA: TGTGCCAGCAATCGGGACAGGGGGTCCCGTAAGTCTGAAGCTTTCTTT. Protein: CASNRDRGSRKSEAFF.

J is TRBJ1-3 and V is TRBV7-2; no clear D. Between the trimmed V and J ends, which lost 1 base and 2 bases, there was a span of 12 bases. This CDR3 region has 16 residues. CDR1 is SGHTA and CDR2 is FQGNSA in the germline V gene. In nucleotides, the CDR3 is TGTGCCAGCAGCTTAGGGCAGACCAAAGCTGGAAACACCATATATTTT. This translates into CASSLGQTKAGNTIYF.

The chain links TRBV29-1 to TRBJ1-2, with 11 nucleotides matching TRBD1. This CDR3 is 14 amino acids long. J lost 2 bases, V lost 5 bases, and 4 bases had no gene match. CDR1 is SQVTM, CDR2 ANQGSEA, per germline. This CDR3 is CSVSRDRGNYGYTF. For the CDR3, the DNA is TGCAGCGTTTCCAGGGACAGGGGGAACTATGGCTACACCTTC.

The chain is built from TRBV6-5 and TRBJ1-6; possible D gene TRBD1, 6 bases. The germline V gene has CDR1 MNHEY and CDR2 SVGAGI. V shed 4 bases and J shed 7 bases, with 11 bases lying between them. This CDR3 is 14 amino acids long. The CDR3 here is CASSSVDRNSPLHF. For the CDR3, the DNA is TGTGCCAGCAGTTCCGTGGACAGAAATTCACCCCTCCACTTT.

A few counts support this clonotype. The V and J genes are TRBV6-1 and TRBJ2-4; maybe TRBD2 (6 bases). V was pared by 0 bases and J by 0 bases, with 12 bases between. Germline V gene data show CDR1 as MNHNS and CDR2 as SASEGT. The CDR3 sequence is 17 residues long. In DNA form, the CDR3 reads TGTGCCAGCAGTGAAGCGACTGGGGGACTAGCCAAAAACATTCAGTACTTC. Its translation: CASSEATGGLAKNIQYF.

The chain joins TRBV15 to TRBJ2-5; D unresolved. V was trimmed by 1 base and J by 2 bases, leaving 11 bases between them. The CDR3 extends over 15 amino acids. In germline, CDR1 is LNHNV, CDR2 YYDKDF (reference sequence). The CDR3 region has the DNA TGTGCCACCAGCAGAGTCCGAGGCCTACAAGAGACCCAGTACTTC. Amino acids: CATSRVRGLQETQYF.